This T cell receptor (beta chain) appears in the sequencing data of a study of cytomegalovirus exposure and HLA in healthy donors (dated by TCRdb to the late 2010s). Broadly, across the study: According to an earlier analysis of several hundred of the donors, about 170 million T cells yielded 117 million unique TCR beta sequences and more than 250 Gb of sequence data. About five DR-DQ haplotypes were handled as single units for association and clustering, since linkage in the cohort was strong. To study patterns of TCR occurrence, a later analysis re-analyzed previously published TCR beta repertoires from just over 650 donors and added high-resolution HLA genotyping. On average, over 200,000 unique TCR beta nucleotide sequences were sequenced per donor among some 430 genotyped donors of the cohort, with about 17% of those sequences being non-productive. The study combined high-throughput TCR immunosequencing, statistical association of individual TCRs with disease status, and machine learning to predict cytomegalovirus infection status. All discovery cohort repertoires had been generated on a single sequencing platform. Donor age, sex, ethnicity and CMV serostatus were collected together with the repertoire data. Class I and class II HLA loci were covered by the typing at four-digit resolution. A later genetic analysis used genome-wide SNP genotypes for about 60% of the roughly 670 donors, treating that subset as a discovery cohort. Roughly 290 gigabases of sequencing data and around 85 million unique TCR sequences made up an early release that covered approximately 650 HLA-typed donors. Typing coverage differed by locus: A, B, C, DRB1 and DQB1 were typed in about 620-630 donors, DQA1 in 500 to 550, DPA1 in some 600, and DPB1 in just under 490. Of the roughly 410 genotyped donors, 75% to 85% were placed in the genetic ancestry cluster associated with self-reported Caucasian donors. The study profiled the T cell repertoires of 550 to 700 subjects by immunosequencing and related them to cytomegalovirus serostatus. The aim of the study was to test whether cataloging public T cell receptors could identify signatures of past pathogen exposure. Besides the first cohort of around 700 subjects, a separate validation cohort made up of roughly 130 different subjects was used. An earlier analysis of some 600 of the donors applied high-throughput TCR beta sequencing to assess whether each TCR beta V gene segment acted as functional or pseudogenic. Rather than drawing on any new phenotypic data, the later analysis identified candidate immune exposures from TCR beta sequences and the way those sequences occurred across donors. Paper-wide results and their limitations: Several of the top co-occurrence clusters appeared to be linked to parvovirus B19, influenza, CMV and Epstein-Barr virus, according to a later analysis. An association between a missense DCLRE1C variant and V-gene and J-gene trimming of TCR beta chains was found in a later genetic analysis and replicated in an independent cohort. Across donors, most TCR sequences were observed very rarely, whereas some public TCRs were present in many individuals. Compared with equally common non-associated chains, HLA-associated TCR beta chains in a later analysis were more clonally expanded and had lower generation probabilities. Because HLA typing was missing for some donors at each locus, association tests included only the typed subset. In the study, approximately 160 TCR beta chains were listed as associated with cytomegalovirus. In a later analysis, the rate of TCR association differed among HLA loci, with DRB1 alleles having the most associated TCRs and HLA-C alleles having the fewest. Specific HLA alleles were associated with 15,000 to 20,000 TCR beta sequences at a false discovery rate of 0.05 in a later analysis. An earlier analysis of approximately 590 of the donors showed that most TCR beta V segments appeared in productive rearrangements either about 87% or about 30% of the time, which broadly matched IMGT annotations. Correlated functional status among segregating V segments might reflect linkage disequilibrium, but an unknown experimental factor could not be ruled out. Because the 87-base-pair reads could not distinguish some IMGT-functional V segments, including TRBV6-2 and TRBV6-3, those segments were excluded. Because counts were too low, fewer than 20 rarely observed V segments, including chromosome 9 orphons, were excluded from the earlier analysis of roughly 580 of the donors. According to a later genetic analysis, donors in an Asian-associated ancestry cluster had fewer N-insertions in productive TCRs than the roughly 670-donor mean. When HLA alleles, especially DR and DQ, strongly co-occurred, TCR associations were difficult to assign to individual alleles. A further reported finding was that TCR beta sequences accurately predicted the HLA-A and HLA-B alleles for most subjects in the first cohort. A few of the identified cytomegalovirus-associated TCR beta chains were confirmed in vitro to be specific for cytomegalovirus antigens. It was suggested by the authors that the approach could potentially be generalized to other disease states and immunological phenotypes. Immune exposure information for the cohort was limited to CMV serostatus. This cohort had only TCR beta chains sequenced, and the lack of alpha or paired-chain data limited which features could be detected. According to a later analysis, most CMV-associated TCR beta chains appeared to be HLA-restricted, and the HLA associations seemed to be driven largely by CMV exposure. In both the original and validation cohorts, the classifier was reported to diagnose cytomegalovirus status with high specificity and sensitivity. A group of highly shared sequence variants was considered likely to be a technical artifact of the sequencing pipeline. Presence/absence analyses assumed roughly uniform sequencing depth across donors, an assumption that may not hold.

The cohort consisted of 650 to 700 healthy bone marrow donors. All cohort members were sampled while nominally healthy, although unrecorded immune exposures were likely present. The donor tested CMV seronegative and was one of the 352 seronegative cohort members. Every donor gave a peripheral blood sample, and the peripheral blood mononuclear cells from that sample were used for TCR beta sequencing. The Qiagen DNeasy Blood Extraction Kit was used to extract genomic DNA from the blood cell samples. The trim is 5 bases for V and 3 bases for J, with a gap of 14 bases between the germline ends. Including the terminal cysteine and phenylalanine, the CDR3 comprises 13 residues. CDR3 DNA is the only sequence kept; it has 39 bases, read in frame from the first base. As encoded in the germline V gene (reference sequence), CDR1 is GTSNPN while CDR2 is SVGIG. Library construction relied on the immunoSEQ multiplex PCR assay. For the multiplex PCR, a mixture combining 60 forward primers for TCR Vbeta segments and 13 reverse primers for TCR Jbeta segments was used. The CDR3 region of rearranged TCR beta genes was amplified from genomic DNA by a multiplex PCR assay. The Illumina HiSeq System was used to sequence the amplified TCR beta libraries as 87-base-pair reads. Processing in the source paper ran as follows. A later analysis counted tens of millions of unique TCR beta chains across the 640 or so repertoires, and 9 million to 14 million of these chains were shared by at least two donors. Raw reads were error-corrected and collapsed into unique sequences by a nearest-neighbor algorithm in which closely related sequences were merged to remove PCR and sequencing errors. CDR3 sequences were aligned to IMGT reference sequences to assign V, D and J gene segments. Each retained sequence needed at least a six-nucleotide match to both a V gene segment and a J gene segment. Rearrangements were called productive when the CDR3 lacked stop codons and stayed in frame with V and J; all others were non-productive. Following IMGT convention, CDR3 was defined as the stretch from the second conserved V-encoded cysteine to the conserved J-encoded phenylalanine. In an earlier analysis of around 540 of the donors, sequences lacking an unambiguous match to a single V gene segment were excluded. In an earlier analysis of several hundred of the donors, V segments were called functional above 56.7% productive rearrangements and were called segregating when the between-donor standard deviation exceeded 5%. To diagnose cytomegalovirus status from the catalog of TCR beta chain sequences, a statistical classification framework was built. V and J gene assignment, in a later analysis, came from comparing TCR nucleotide sequences with IMGT/GENE-DB human TR gene sequences. In a later analysis, CDR3 sequences and most-parsimonious VDJ recombination scenarios were assigned using the TCRdist pipeline. A later analysis defined each TCR beta chain by its CDR3 amino acid sequence plus V-gene family, and excluded reads lacking a unique V-gene family. A later analysis removed nearly 600 highly shared, low-generation-probability nucleotide sequences to deal with suspected cross-contamination and a sequencing artifact. In a later analysis, a clonal expansion index for each public chain was calculated from normalized within-repertoire ranks of inferred template counts. A later analysis computed generation probabilities with a VDJ recombination model fitted to out-of-frame rearrangements, and checked the results against IGoR. In a later analysis, TCR-TCR, TCR-HLA and TCR-CMV co-occurrence was scored with hypergeometric tests, and a repertoire-size bias correction was applied to TCR pairs. To estimate false discovery rates, a later analysis permuted the HLA or CMV assignments 20 times. In a later analysis, co-occurring TCRs were grouped using DBSCAN, with TCRdist sequence similarity added in when clustering inside HLA-allele-positive subsets. Repertoires with fewer than 30,000 or more than 120,000 public chains were left out of co-occurrence clustering, as were about 5 repertoires with anomalous nucleotide sharing. The table was pulled from immuneACCESS by TCRdb, which kept in-frame rearrangements only. Such tables lose some clones; where checked, under half of the loss comes from unresolved V genes, and the rest has no known cause. That table furnishes V, J and clone size, whereas the DNA furnished D and trimming. This sample holds approximately 100,000 clones; approximately 80% were observed only once. The ten top clones hold less than 3.5% of the sample.

Points on this clone: There is no known antigen for this receptor. No base-level quality is on record; no much larger clone is a single base apart.

The sequence joins TRBV30 to TRBJ2-7; the D region possibly corresponds to TRBD1 (5 bases align). The TCR sequence derives from a female donor in good health and CMV-seronegative. The sample was PBMCs. The DNA sequence is TGTGCCTGGGCCTACGACAGTTACTACGAGCAGTACTTC. It encodes CAWAYDSYYEQYF.